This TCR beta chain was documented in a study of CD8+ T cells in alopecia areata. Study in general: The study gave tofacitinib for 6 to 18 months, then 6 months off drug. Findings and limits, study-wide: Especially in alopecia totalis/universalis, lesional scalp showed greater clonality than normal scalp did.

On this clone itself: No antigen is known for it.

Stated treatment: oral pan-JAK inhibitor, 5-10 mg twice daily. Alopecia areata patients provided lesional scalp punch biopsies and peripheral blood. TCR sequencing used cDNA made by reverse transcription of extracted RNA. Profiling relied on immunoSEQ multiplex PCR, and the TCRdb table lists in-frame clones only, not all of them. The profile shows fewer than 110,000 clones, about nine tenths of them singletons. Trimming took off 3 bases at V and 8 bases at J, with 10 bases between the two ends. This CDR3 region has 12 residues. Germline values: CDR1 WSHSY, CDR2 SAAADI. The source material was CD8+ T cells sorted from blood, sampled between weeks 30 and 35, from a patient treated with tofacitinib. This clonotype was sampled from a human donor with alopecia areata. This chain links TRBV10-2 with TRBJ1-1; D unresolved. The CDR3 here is CASSDPSWEAFF. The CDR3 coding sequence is TGCGCCAGCAGTGATCCCTCATGGGAAGCTTTCTTT.